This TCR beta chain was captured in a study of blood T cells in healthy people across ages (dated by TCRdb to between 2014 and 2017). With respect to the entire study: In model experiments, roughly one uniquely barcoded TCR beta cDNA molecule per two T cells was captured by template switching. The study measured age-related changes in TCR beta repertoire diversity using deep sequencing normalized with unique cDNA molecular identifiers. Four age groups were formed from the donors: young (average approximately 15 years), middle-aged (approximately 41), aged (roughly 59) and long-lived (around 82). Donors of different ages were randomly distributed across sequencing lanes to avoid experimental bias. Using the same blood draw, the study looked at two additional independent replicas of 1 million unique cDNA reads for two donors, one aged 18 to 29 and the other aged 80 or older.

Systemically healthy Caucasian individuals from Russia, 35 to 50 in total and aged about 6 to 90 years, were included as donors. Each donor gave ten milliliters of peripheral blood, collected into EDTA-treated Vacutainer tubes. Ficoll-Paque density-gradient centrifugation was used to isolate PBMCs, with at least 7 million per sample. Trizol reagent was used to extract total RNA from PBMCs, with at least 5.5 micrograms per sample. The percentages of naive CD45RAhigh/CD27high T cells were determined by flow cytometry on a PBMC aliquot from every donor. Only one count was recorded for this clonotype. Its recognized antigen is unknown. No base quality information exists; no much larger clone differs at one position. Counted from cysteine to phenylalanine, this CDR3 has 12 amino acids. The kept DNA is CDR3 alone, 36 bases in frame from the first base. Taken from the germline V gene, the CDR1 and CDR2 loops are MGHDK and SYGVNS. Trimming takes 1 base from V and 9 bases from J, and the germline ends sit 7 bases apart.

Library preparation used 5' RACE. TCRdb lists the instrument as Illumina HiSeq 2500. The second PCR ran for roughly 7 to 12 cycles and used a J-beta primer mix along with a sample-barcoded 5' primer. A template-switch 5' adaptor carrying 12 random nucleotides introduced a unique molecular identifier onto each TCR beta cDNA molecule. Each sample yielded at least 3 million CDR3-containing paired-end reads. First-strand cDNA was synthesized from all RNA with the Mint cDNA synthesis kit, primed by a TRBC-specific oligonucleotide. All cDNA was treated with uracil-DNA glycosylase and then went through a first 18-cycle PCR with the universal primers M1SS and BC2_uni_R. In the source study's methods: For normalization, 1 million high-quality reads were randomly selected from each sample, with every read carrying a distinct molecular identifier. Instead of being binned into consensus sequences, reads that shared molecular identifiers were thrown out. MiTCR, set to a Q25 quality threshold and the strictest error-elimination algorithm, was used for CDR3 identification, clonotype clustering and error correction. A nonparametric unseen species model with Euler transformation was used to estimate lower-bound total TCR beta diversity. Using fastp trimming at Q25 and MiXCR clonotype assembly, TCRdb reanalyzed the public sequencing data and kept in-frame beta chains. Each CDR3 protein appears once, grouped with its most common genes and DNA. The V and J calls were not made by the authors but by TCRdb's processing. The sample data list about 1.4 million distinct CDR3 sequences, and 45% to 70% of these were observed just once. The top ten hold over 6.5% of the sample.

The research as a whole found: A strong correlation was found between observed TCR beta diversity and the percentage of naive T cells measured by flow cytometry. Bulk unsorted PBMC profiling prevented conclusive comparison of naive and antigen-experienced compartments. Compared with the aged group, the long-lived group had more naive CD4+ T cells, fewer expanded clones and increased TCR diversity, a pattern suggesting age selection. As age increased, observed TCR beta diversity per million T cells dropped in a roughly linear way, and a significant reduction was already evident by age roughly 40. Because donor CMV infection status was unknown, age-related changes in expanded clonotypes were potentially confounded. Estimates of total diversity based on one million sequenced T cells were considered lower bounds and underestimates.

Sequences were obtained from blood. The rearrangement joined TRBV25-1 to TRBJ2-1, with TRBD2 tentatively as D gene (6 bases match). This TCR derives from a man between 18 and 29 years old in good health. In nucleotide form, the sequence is TGTGCCAGCAGTGAATTCGGGGGTGAGCAGTTCTTC. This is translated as CASSEFGGEQFF.